Shown below are 5 T cell receptor beta chains from a single sample sequenced in a study of OX40 agonist ivuxolimab in advanced cancers. Clones were sequenced by immunoSEQ multiplex PCR, and TCRdb holds only the in-frame ones, with some missing. Here the sample spans tens of thousands of clones, 80% to 90% being singletons. Sequencing was performed on CD4+ or CD8+ T cells sorted from blood, taken in a trial of the OX40 agonist ivuxolimab. These receptors were collected from an adult with an advanced solid tumor such as melanoma, head and neck, liver or kidney cancer.

V is TRBV6-1 and J is TRBJ2-2; D not resolved. Germline V lookup: CDR1 MNHNS, CDR2 SASEGT. The CDR3 is 15 residues long. V was clipped by 1 base and J by 5 bases, with 11 bases between them. Here the CDR3 reads CASSEGVVVTGELFF. CDR3 coding DNA: TGTGCCAGCAGTGAAGGGGTGGTGGTGACCGGGGAGCTGTTTTTT.

V is TRBV5-8 and J is TRBJ2-1, with TRBD1 identical over 9 bases. Germline V gene data show CDR1 as SGHTS and CDR2 as YDEGEE. V gave up 4 bases and J gave up 10 bases; unmatched junction bases: 3. The CDR3 spans 12 residues. CDR3 protein: CASSPTGGEQFF. CDR3 DNA sequence: TGTGCCAGCAGCCCTACAGGGGGCGAGCAGTTCTTC.

CDR3 amino acids: CASSLERGVGGELFF. CDR3 nucleotide sequence: TGTGCCAGCAGCTTAGAACGGGGGGTCGGCGGGGAGCTGTTTTTT. The chain has TRBV7-9 and TRBJ2-2; 7 positions agree with TRBD2. This CDR3 region has 15 residues. Germline-derived CDR1 and CDR2 are SEHNR and FQNEAQ (reference sequence). Germline trimming cut 1 base from V and 7 bases from J; bases unmatched to any gene: 6.

The chain combines TRBV6-7 with TRBJ2-2; possible D gene TRBD2, 5 bases. TRBV6-7 carries the ORF label, with uncertain function. CDR3 length: 14 residues. Trimming cost V 7 bases and J 0 bases, with 9 bases left between them. CDR3 sequence: CASIGEANTGELFF. The CDR3, as DNA: TGTGCCAGCATCGGGGAAGCGAACACCGGGGAGCTGTTTTTT.

The chain combines TRBV6-5 with TRBJ2-1, with TRBD1 identical over 7 bases. The CDR3 length is 14 residues. Losses at the gene ends were 6 bases for V and 4 bases for J; bases not matched to a gene: 6. In germline, CDR1 is MNHEY, CDR2 SVGAGI. CDR3: CASRRDSLYNEQFF. As DNA, the CDR3 is TGTGCCAGCAGAAGGGACAGCCTTTACAATGAGCAGTTCTTC.